This record covers a single TCR beta chain. There is no known antigen for this receptor. Base quality data are lacking; no much larger clone is found one base away. The source of the sample is a study of blood T cell repertoires in COVID-19 (TCRdb year 2020). Some background on the complete study: Samples from collaborators originated in the United States, Italy and Spain and spanned both the acute and convalescent phases of COVID-19. The prospective study material was composed of cDNA or gDNA derived from T cells, B-cell-depleted T cells, or PBMCs. Deeply sampled blood TCRbeta repertoires from subjects exposed to, actively infected with, or recovered from COVID-19 were included in the dataset. The repertoires were released in a freely available public database meant as a resource for research on the immune response to SARS-CoV-2. Samples came from the ongoing ImmuneRACE study (first 160 participants) plus 1,254 subjects from 6 global collaborators. Sample metadata almost always included a de-identified subject ID, COVID-19 status, age in years and sex. Where available, HLA class I and class II types were taken from metadata supplied by the sample provider and were not determined by assay-based typing. Results the study describes overall, beyond this receptor: Clinical and demographic metadata were provided uncurated, with the amount varying by source and participant.

The immunoSEQ Assay, a bias-controlled multiplex PCR, was used to amplify TCRbeta CDR3 regions from genomic DNA. The original methods were these. The number of nucleated cells in each sample was estimated by amplification of reference gene primers within the assay. Sequence reads were collapsed and filtered to measure the absolute abundance of every unique TCRbeta CDR3 rearrangement. For each sample, productive Simpson clonality was calculated as the square root of Simpson's diversity index over productive rearrangements. TCRdb mirrors the immuneACCESS table, restricted to in-frame sequences. Some clones are absent from its copies; in checked studies, under half trace to an unresolved V gene, and the reason for the others is unknown. D and trimming were read from the DNA, whereas the V and J calls and clone size are those reported in that table. The sample includes about 150,000 clones, with around 85% observed a single time. Around 3.5% of the sample is held by the ten biggest clonotypes.

Each collaborating institution followed its own protocols to collect whole blood in K2EDTA tubes. For TCRbeta analysis, collaborators shipped samples as frozen whole blood, isolated PBMCs, or DNA extracted from either of those sample types. The clonotype comes from a man between 65 and 79 years old with acute or convalescent COVID-19. The sequenced sample consisted of peripheral blood.

The CDR3 corresponds to CASSQTSGSTYEQYF. In nucleotides, the sequence is TGCGCCAGCAGCCAGACTAGCGGGAGCACCTACGAGCAGTACTTC. The sequence joins TRBV4-3 to TRBJ2-7; TRBD2 matches 12 bases in the middle. Compared with germline, V lacks 3 bases and J lacks 2 bases; bases without a gene match: 2. Spanning cysteine to phenylalanine, the CDR3 consists of 15 amino acids. The DNA shown is the 45-base CDR3, in frame from base 1. CDR1 and CDR2, looked up from the germline V gene, are LGHNA and YSLEER.